This T cell receptor (beta chain) was found in a study of blood T cell repertoires in COVID-19 (dated by TCRdb to the early 2020s). As for the study more broadly: Recovered participants in ImmuneRACE Cohort 3 were defined as having two consecutive negative NP/OP PCR tests, clearance from a healthcare professional, or resolution of symptoms. Collaborator samples came from the United States, Italy and Spain and covered acute and convalescent phases of COVID-19. The material from the prospective study consisted of cDNA or gDNA derived from T cells, B-cell-depleted T cells, or PBMCs. Subjects who had been exposed to COVID-19, were actively infected with it, or had recovered from it provided the deeply sampled blood TCRbeta repertoires that made up the dataset. The repertoires were released in a freely available public database intended as a resource for research on the immune response to SARS-CoV-2. Samples came from the ongoing ImmuneRACE study (first 160 participants) plus 1,254 subjects from 6 global collaborators. The sample metadata nearly always contained a de-identified subject ID, COVID-19 status, age in years and sex. Where available, HLA class I and class II types were taken from metadata supplied by the sample provider and were not determined by assay-based typing. Overall study results and their limits: Clinical and demographic metadata were provided uncurated, with the amount varying by source and participant.

Of note for this clone: There is no known antigen for this receptor. No qualities accompany the bases; no much larger clone lies one base away.

TCRbeta CDR3 regions were amplified from genomic DNA using the immunoSEQ Assay, a bias-controlled multiplex PCR. The authors processed their data as follows. Within the assay, amplification of reference gene primers was used to estimate how many nucleated cells each sample contained. To quantify the absolute abundance of each unique TCRbeta CDR3 rearrangement, sequence reads were collapsed and filtered. For each sample, productive Simpson clonality was calculated as the square root of Simpson's diversity index over productive rearrangements. This immuneACCESS table, as held by TCRdb, lists in-frame sequences with V and J called but not all clones. Of the missing ones, under half trace to an unresolved V gene in checked studies; the others have no known cause. V and J calls and clone size follow that table, whereas D and trimming were derived from the DNA. The sample table holds under 300,000 clones, of which 70% to 90% were seen once. The ten largest clones add up to 2% of the sample.

From V the trimming removes 3 bases and from J it removes 10 bases, while the gene matches leave 7 bases of the junction unaccounted for. The CDR3, from cysteine to phenylalanine, totals 15 residues. The CDR3 DNA has 45 bases and is translated from base 1. Sequences KGHSH (CDR1) and LQKENI (CDR2) are obtained from the germline V gene. Participants in the prospective study were aged about 18 to 100 years, lived in about two dozen United States geographic areas, and enrolled through a virtual design. Cohort assignment in the prospective study relied on participant-reported clinical history from a screening survey and a study questionnaire. Mobile phlebotomists in the prospective study collected whole blood, serum and a nasopharyngeal or oropharyngeal swab from every participant. Prospective study participants could optionally give additional blood draws and questionnaires over a roughly 2-month period. Before DNA extraction, blood samples from the prospective study were shipped at room temperature or frozen.

The sequenced material came from PBMCs or T cells enriched from blood (not recorded which). The chain couples TRBV18 to TRBJ1-6, with 9 bases matching TRBD1. The receptor comes from an older woman in a cohort exposed to, infected with or recovered from COVID-19 (not recorded which). The nucleotide sequence is given as TGTGCCAGCTCACCCGACAGGGGGGTTAGATCACCCCTCCACTTT. Translation gives CASSPDRGVRSPLHF.